The clone carrying this T cell receptor beta chain was picked up one time. A much larger clone sits a single nucleotide away, making a read error possible. TCRdb re-called the reads through MiXCR, storing one row per CDR3 protein. The data show 250,000 or so distinct CDR3 sequences, with about 30% seen just once and 6% to 8.5% held by the top ten. This sample was taken from a study of kidney transplant recipient with SARS-CoV-2 infection. This CDR3 is built from 15 residues. CDR1 and CDR2 (germline): MGHRA, YSYEKL. The sequences come from a blood sample, collected at baseline and between days 110 and 120 from a kidney transplant recipient. This clonotype originated in a male patient between 25 and 40 years old who had COVID-19 and was a kidney transplant recipient. Some T cells may have originated in the graft donor. The chain couples TRBV4-1 to TRBJ1-4; weak D call: TRBD1 (5 bases). CDR3 amino acids: CASGQGSGLDEKLFF. CDR3 DNA sequence: TGCGCCAGCGGCCAAGGCTCGGGACTAGATGAAAAACTGTTTTTT.